Listed below are T cell receptor beta chains from one sample, sequenced in a study of T cell changes during pregnancy in multiple sclerosis. The assay was immunoSEQ multiplex PCR, and TCRdb's table has in-frame clones only and misses some. The repertoire has roughly 50,000 clones, around 90% of them found once; the top ten carry approximately 0.39%. The specimen comprised CD4+ T cells from peripheral blood mononuclear cells, sampled after pregnancy. The source of these receptors is a female donor with multiple sclerosis, enrolled in a pregnancy study. Each CDR3 is given with its conserved first and last residue.

J | V | CDR3
TRBJ2-7 | TRBV19 | CASRSHSGDSYEQYF
TRBJ2-2 | TRBV18 | CASSPGTGDTGELFF
TRBJ2-1 | TRBV6-1 | CASSAGGPGEQFF
TRBJ1-1 | TRBV19 | CASSFRGMNTEAFF
TRBJ2-3 | TRBV30 | CAWSWLLAGGGTDTQYF
TRBJ1-3 | TRBV30 | CAWNRRAGNTIYF
TRBJ2-5 | TRBV6-4 | CASSDFWGRLYF
TRBJ1-5 | TRBV19 | CASNPQTGSQPQHF
TRBJ1-1 | TRBV19 | CASSIGTGDAAFF
TRBJ1-3 | TRBV12-5 | CASGLGTGLSGNTIYF
TRBJ2-7 | TRBV4-2 | CASSQDQAGDEQYF
TRBJ2-7 | TRBV5-4 | CASSRGLAGGPTYEQYF
TRBJ2-7 | TRBV10-3 | CAIGTATYEQYF
TRBJ1-2 | TRBV2 | CASSEIGQGAFGYTF
TRBJ2-3 | TRBV9 | CASSVGGSEFTDTQYF
TRBJ1-3 | TRBV28 | CASSDQGIGNTIYF
TRBJ1-6 | TRBV6-1 | CASSELLNSPLHF
TRBJ2-1 | TRBV5-1 | CASSLAQGGIGNEQFF
TRBJ1-1 | TRBV6-1 | CASSAIRRVGEAFF
TRBJ2-4 | TRBV27 | CASSLKAPKLKNIQYF
TRBJ1-2 | TRBV10-3 | CAISRDSRYGYTF
TRBJ1-5 | TRBV6-1 | CASSEIRAGPQHF
TRBJ2-2 | TRBV7-6 | CASSSPPYNTGELFF
TRBJ2-1 | TRBV6-1 | CASRGDFGNEQFF
TRBJ1-2 | TRBV28 | CASSSQGWYYGYTF
TRBJ2-5 | TRBV2 | CASSVRLAEETQYF
TRBJ1-1 | TRBV2 | CASSDPGMGRTEAFF
TRBJ2-5 | TRBV5-6 | CASSFFQSRETQYF
TRBJ1-1 | TRBV6-5 | CASSSMVTNTEAFF
TRBJ1-4 | TRBV19 | CASSMFQGTNEKLFF
TRBJ2-7 | TRBV19 | CASSPRGTSGNEQYF
TRBJ1-2 | TRBV28 | CASTPGGIYGYTF
TRBJ2-4 | TRBV4-2 | CASSPSPGGVESKNIQYF
TRBJ1-1 | TRBV10-3 | CAISESSEGARGEAFF
TRBJ1-2 | TRBV19 | CASNDRGWNYGYTF
TRBJ1-1 | TRBV19 | CASNWRGLGTEAFF
TRBJ2-7 | TRBV4-1 | CASSQGAGQGAFFSQYF